This TCR beta chain was recovered during a study of shared clonotypes between healthy human individuals (dated by TCRdb to the early 2020s). Regarding the study in general: The cohort comprised two women and a few men aged 18 to 49 years. Blood TCR repertoires of several healthy adults were deeply sequenced to estimate repertoire size and the extent of clonotype sharing between individuals. Each donor's leukapheresis produced roughly between about 0.8 and 10 billion PBMCs. For each donor, CD4 naive and CD4 memory were each run on three plates, CD8 naive on two plates, and CD8 memory on one plate. Libraries were prepared and TCR repertoires were sequenced by different laboratories using diverse techniques, in order to increase sequencing depth and limit assay-specific biases.

What the research found in general, with its limitations: The small number of donors limited the genetic and exposure-history diversity represented. Sampling was restricted to blood, and TCR repertoires in tissues likely differ from the TCR repertoires found in blood. Pairwise subsampling indicated that sequencing depth was expected to affect the degree of clonotype sharing among donors. Higher generation probabilities were observed for clonotypes shared by all four sorted-subset donors than for non-shared clonotypes. Estimated clonotype richness was generally larger for naive than for memory subsets. Sharing across several donors was observed for about 5% of naive CD4, over 3% of naive CD8, over 2% of memory CD4, and about 0.4% of memory CD8 clonotypes. Rarefaction of sorted-subset datasets indicated incomplete sequencing despite the large sequencing depth.

Trimming costs V 8 bases and J 8 bases, and their ends lie 6 bases apart. In the germline V gene, CDR1 corresponds to SGHTA and CDR2 to FQGTGA. The CDR3 spans 10 residues, from the cysteine through the phenylalanine. The CDR3 DNA has 30 bases and is translated from base 1. As concerns this clone: No cognate antigen has been identified for it. Qualities for individual bases were not recorded, and no much larger clone is one base off.

Using the deep immunoSEQ assay, multiplex PCR amplified TCR CDR3 regions from genomic DNA. For each cell subset, the extracted genomic DNA was distributed evenly across all wells of several immunoSEQ 96-well plates, and each plate served as one replicate. For sorted subsets, roughly 190 ng of genomic DNA, equivalent to 25,000 to 30,000 T cell genomes, went into each replicate PCR. The purified libraries were quantified using a Qubit 3.0 fluorometer, sized with a Bioanalyzer 2100, and then quantified again using the KAPA Library Quantification kit. A separate single-read 150-cycle Illumina NextSeq 550 flow cell was used to sequence each immunoSEQ 96-well plate. The authors' analysis ran thus. Because the immunoSEQ output included only junctional sequences and no quality scores, the filtering could not be the same as the filtering used for full-length reads. Sequences were annotated with PyIR, a Python wrapper for IgBLAST v1.9, using IMGT germline references to assign V/J genes and CDR3. Reads were removed for weak V/J assignments (E-value above 1e-6), missing CDR3, stop codons, out-of-frame junctions, or ambiguous translated residues. V3J clonotypes were defined by identical inferred V gene, J gene, and CDR3 amino acid sequence. Percentage overlap between repertoires was calculated by dividing the number of shared unique clonotypes by the size of the smaller repertoire. RTK rarefaction, the Chao1 estimator, and Recon v2.1 estimates of unobserved clonotypes were used to assess repertoire richness. Generation probabilities for all TCRbeta clonotypes obtained by the gDNA method from a few donors were computed using OLGA. TCRdb provides this immuneACCESS table in a form limited to in-frame rearrangements. Some clones are lacking; in checked studies, under half of them reflect an unresolved V gene, and why the rest are absent is not known. V and J calls and clone size come straight from that table; D and trimming were deduced from the DNA. The sample table records 300,000 to 350,000 clones; 73% of these occur just once. The ten largest clones add up to under 11% of the sample.

The donors were healthy, HIV-negative adults who had no recently reported acute infections or vaccinations. Only Caucasian adults living in Nashville, Tennessee, USA were represented among the donors. Magnetic negative selection was used to enrich CD4+ T cells, after which naive cells were positively selected on CD45RA and the negative fraction became the memory subset. Blood was collected by leukapheresis, and PBMCs were isolated by Ficoll-Histopaque density gradient centrifugation and then cryopreserved in liquid nitrogen vapor phase. Purity and quantity of every magnetically sorted T cell population were checked by analytical flow cytometry. Genomic DNA was isolated from each sorted fraction and quantified by UV absorbance on a Nanodrop 2000c.

The receptor was isolated from a man aged 30 to 39 in good health. The V gene is TRBV7-3 and the J gene is TRBJ2-2; no D gene can be assigned with confidence. Sequencing was performed on memory CD4+ T cells sorted from blood. This sample's cell subset or site label indicates: CD45RA-negative fraction. The DNA sequence is TGTGCCAGCCGCCCGGGGGAGCTGTTTTTT. The translation is CASRPGELFF. The CDR3, completed at both ends by the reference TRBV7-3 and TRBJ2-2 genes, gives the full variable domain GAGVSQTPSNKVTEKGKYVELRCDPISGHTALYWYRQSLGQGPEFLIYFQGTGAADDSGLPNDRFFAVRPEGSVSTLKIQRTERGDSAVYLCASRPGELFFGEGSRLTVL.